The entry below gives a single TCR beta chain sequence along with its context. This sequence may be a read error, since a much larger clone differs from it by one base. The entry originates in a study of tumor-infiltrating lymphocytes in primary liver carcinoma. Total RNA amounting to approximately 460 ng was the source from which TCR beta cDNA was made with a constant-region primer. Three nested multiplex PCR rounds, a slightly modified ARM-PCR method, built the TCR beta libraries. TCRdb reprocessed the multiplex PCR reads with MiXCR, giving one entry per CDR3 protein. The table lists roughly 190,000 distinct CDR3 sequences, about 82% of them singletons. Bulk tissue was left unsorted, and RNA and DNA were co-extracted from about 20-30 mg of it. The receptor's source is a man in his forties with primary liver carcinoma and hepatitis B virus infection. The specimen was tumor tissue from primary liver carcinoma.

Here the CDR3 DNA reads TGCGCCAGCAGCCAATCCGCCCGAGGGGTCGGGGACACCGGGGAGCTGTTTTTT. This translates into CASSQSARGVGDTGELFF. The chain joins TRBV4-1 to TRBJ2-2, with D tentatively TRBD1 or TRBD2 (5 bases each). The germline V gene encodes CDR1 MGHRA and CDR2 YSYEKL. The CDR3 is 18 residues long. V was shortened by 2 bases and J by 3 bases, with 19 bases between the two germline ends.